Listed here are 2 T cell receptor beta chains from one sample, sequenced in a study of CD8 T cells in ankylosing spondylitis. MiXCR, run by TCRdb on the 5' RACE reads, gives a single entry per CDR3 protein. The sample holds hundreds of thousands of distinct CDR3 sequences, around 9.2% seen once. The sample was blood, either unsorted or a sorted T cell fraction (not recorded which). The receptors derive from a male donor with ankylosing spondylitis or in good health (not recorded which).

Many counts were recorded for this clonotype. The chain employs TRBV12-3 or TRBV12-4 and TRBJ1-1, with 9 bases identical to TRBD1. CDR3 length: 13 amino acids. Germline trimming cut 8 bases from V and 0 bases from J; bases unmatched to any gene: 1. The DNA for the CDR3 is TGTGCCAGCGGGGACAGGGTGAACACTGAAGCTTTCTTT. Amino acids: CASGDRVNTEAFF.

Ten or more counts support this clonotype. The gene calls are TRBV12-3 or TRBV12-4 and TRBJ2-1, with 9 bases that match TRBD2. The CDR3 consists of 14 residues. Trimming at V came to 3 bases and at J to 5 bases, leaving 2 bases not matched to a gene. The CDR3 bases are TGTGCCAGCAGTTTGACTAGCGGTAACAATGAGCAGTTCTTC. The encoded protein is CASSLTSGNNEQFF.